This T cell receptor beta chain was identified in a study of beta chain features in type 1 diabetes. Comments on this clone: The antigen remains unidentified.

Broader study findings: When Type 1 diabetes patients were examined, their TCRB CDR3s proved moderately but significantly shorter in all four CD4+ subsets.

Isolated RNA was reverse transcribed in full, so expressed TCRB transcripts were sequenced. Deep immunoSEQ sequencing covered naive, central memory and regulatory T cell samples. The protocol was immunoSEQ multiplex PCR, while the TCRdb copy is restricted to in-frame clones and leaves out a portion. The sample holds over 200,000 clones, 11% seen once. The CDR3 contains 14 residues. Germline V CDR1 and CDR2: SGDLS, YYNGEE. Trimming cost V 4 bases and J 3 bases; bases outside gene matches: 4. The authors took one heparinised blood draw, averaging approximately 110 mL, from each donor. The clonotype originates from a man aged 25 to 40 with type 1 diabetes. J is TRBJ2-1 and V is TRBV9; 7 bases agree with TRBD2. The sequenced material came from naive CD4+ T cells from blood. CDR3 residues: CASSTGGGYNEQFF. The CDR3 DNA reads TGTGCCAGCAGCACGGGGGGTGGCTACAATGAGCAGTTCTTC.